The present TCR beta chain was sequenced within a study of blood T cell repertoires in COVID-19. In the study overall: PBMCs, B-cell-depleted T cells, or T cells were the source of the cDNA or gDNA that made up the material.

The CDR3 extends over 15 amino acids. The germline gives CDR1 MDHEN, CDR2 SYDVKM. Between the trimmed V and J ends, which lost 3 bases and 4 bases, there was a span of 12 bases. This clone is a singleton in its sample. In the original workflow: Reference gene primer amplification gave nucleated cell count estimates. Measured with immunoSEQ multiplex PCR; TCRdb has only the in-frame clones, and not every one. Clonal size and the V and J genes are those of that table, whereas D and trimming came from the DNA. The sample has about 140,000 clones; over 60% are singletons. The material sequenced was peripheral blood. The receptor was isolated from a woman aged 45-65 years with active or convalescent COVID-19. J is TRBJ2-2 and V is TRBV28, with a tentative D call TRBD1 (6 bases). The CDR3 DNA sequence: TGTGCCAGCAGTTTTCAGGGGCCGATCACCGGGGAGCTGTTTTTT. Translation gives CASSFQGPITGELFF.